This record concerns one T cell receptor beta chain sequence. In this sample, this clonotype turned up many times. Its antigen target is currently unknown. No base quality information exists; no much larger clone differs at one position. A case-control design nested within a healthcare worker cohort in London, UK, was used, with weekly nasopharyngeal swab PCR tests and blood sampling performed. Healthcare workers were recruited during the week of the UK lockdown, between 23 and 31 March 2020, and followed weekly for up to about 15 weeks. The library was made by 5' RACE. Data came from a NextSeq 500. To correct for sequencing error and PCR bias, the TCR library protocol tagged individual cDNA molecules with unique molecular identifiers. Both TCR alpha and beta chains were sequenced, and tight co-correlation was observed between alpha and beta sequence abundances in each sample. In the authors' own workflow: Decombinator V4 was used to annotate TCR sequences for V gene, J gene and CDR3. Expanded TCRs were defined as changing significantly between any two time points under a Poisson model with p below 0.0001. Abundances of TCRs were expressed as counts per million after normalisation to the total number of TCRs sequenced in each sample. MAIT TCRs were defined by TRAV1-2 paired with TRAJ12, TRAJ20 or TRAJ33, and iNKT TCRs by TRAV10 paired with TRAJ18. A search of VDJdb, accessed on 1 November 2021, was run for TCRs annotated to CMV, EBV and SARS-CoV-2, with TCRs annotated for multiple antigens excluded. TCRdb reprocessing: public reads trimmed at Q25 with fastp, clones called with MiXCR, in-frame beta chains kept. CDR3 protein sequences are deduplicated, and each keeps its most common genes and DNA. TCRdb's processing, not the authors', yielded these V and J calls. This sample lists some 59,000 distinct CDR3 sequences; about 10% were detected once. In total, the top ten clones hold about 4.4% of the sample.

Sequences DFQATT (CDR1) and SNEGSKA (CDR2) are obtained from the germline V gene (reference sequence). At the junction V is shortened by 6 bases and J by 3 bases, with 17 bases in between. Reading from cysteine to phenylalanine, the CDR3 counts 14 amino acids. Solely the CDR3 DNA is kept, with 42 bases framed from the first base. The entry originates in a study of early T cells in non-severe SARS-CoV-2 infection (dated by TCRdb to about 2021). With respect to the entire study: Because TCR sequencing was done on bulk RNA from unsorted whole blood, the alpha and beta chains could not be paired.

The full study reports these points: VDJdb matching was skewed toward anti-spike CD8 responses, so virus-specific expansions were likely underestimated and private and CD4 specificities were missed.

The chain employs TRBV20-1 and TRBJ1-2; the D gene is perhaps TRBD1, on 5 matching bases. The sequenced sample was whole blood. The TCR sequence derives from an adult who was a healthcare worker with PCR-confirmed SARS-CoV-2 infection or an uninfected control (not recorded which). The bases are TGCAGTGCCACCAAGGCAGGGTTTGACTATGGCTACACCTTC. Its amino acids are CSATKAGFDYGYTF.